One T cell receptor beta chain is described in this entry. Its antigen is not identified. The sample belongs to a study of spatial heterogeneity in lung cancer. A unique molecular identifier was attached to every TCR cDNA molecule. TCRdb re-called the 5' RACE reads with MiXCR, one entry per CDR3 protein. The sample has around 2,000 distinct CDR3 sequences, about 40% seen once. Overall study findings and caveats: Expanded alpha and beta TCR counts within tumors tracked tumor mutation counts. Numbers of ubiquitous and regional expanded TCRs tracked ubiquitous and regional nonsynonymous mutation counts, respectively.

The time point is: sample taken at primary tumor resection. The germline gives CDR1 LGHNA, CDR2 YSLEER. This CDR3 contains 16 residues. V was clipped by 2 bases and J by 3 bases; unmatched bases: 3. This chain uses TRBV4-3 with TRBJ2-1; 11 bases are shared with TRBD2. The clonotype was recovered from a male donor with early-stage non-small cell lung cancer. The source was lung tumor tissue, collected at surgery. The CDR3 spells CASSQKGLADYNEQFF. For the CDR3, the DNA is TGCGCCAGCAGCCAAAAGGGACTAGCGGACTACAATGAGCAGTTCTTC.